The 4 T cell receptor beta chains presented below share a single source sample, sequenced in a study of CD4 T cells in relation to SARS-CoV-2 and coronaviruses. Their recognized antigens are unknown. Some clones are missing from TCRdb's copy, which holds only in-frame ones; the method was immunoSEQ multiplex PCR. The data hold tens of thousands of clones, with 70% to 80% observed a single time. CD4+ T cells from unexposed donors were obtained before the COVID-19 pandemic (2011-2018). The cells were cultured for under 13 days before CD4+ T cells were isolated. The specimen sequenced was CD4+ T cells from PBMCs, cultured in vitro. The receptor source for this set is a human donor in good health.

V gene TRBV11-3 combines with J gene TRBJ1-1; 8 bases map to TRBD1. This CDR3 is 13 amino acids long. Trimming cost V 5 bases and J 4 bases; bases outside gene matches: 3. Germline V gene sequence: CDR1 SGHNT, CDR2 YENEEA. CDR3 sequence (DNA): TGTGCCAGCAGCCTCACAGGGGGCACTGAAGCTTTCTTT. Residues: CASSLTGGTEAFF.

For the CDR3, the DNA is TGTGCCAGCAGTGAAGGGGATTCACCCCTCCACTTT. As protein: CASSEGDSPLHF. The rearrangement joins TRBV2 to TRBJ1-6; no clear D. The V gene's germline CDR1 is SNHLY and CDR2 FYNNEI. The CDR3 consists of 12 residues. The V and J ends lost 1 base and 8 bases respectively, with 3 bases between them.

This clone was seen a handful of times. The rearrangement uses TRBV25-1 and TRBJ2-3; the D is unclear. This CDR3 is built from 11 residues. CDR1 and CDR2 from the germline V gene are MGHDK and SYGVNS. Trimming stripped 5 bases from V and 6 bases from J, with 6 bases between. The CDR3 coding sequence is TGTGCCAGCAGTTCGTCCGATACGCAGTATTTT. It encodes CASSSSDTQYF.

The chain couples TRBV10-3 to TRBJ1-2; 8 nucleotides match TRBD1. CDR1 is ENHRY, CDR2 SYGVKD, per germline. This CDR3 has 16 amino acids. The V gene end was trimmed by 3 bases and the J gene end by 3 bases; junction bases not matched to a gene: 9. CDR3 coding DNA: TGTGCCATCAGTGACCCTGGACAGGGAGGGGACTATGGCTACACCTTC. Translated: CAISDPGQGGDYGYTF.